This entry concerns a single T cell receptor (beta chain). Profiling relied on immunoSEQ multiplex PCR, and the TCRdb table lists in-frame clones only, not all of them. The table has 60,000 or so clones, more than 65% seen once. CDR1 and CDR2 (germline): LGHDT, YNNKEL (reference sequence). This CDR3 has 14 amino acids. V shed 8 bases and J shed 8 bases, with 16 bases lying between them. The data originate from a study of blood T cell repertoires in COVID-19. The chain links TRBV3-1 (or the pseudogene TRBV3-2) to TRBJ1-6; D not certain. The clonotype was recovered from a human donor in a cohort sampled during active COVID-19. Sequencing was carried out using peripheral blood. The CDR3 protein is CASENSAAHSPLHF. For the CDR3, the DNA is TGTGCCAGCGAAAATTCGGCAGCGCATTCACCCCTCCACTTT.